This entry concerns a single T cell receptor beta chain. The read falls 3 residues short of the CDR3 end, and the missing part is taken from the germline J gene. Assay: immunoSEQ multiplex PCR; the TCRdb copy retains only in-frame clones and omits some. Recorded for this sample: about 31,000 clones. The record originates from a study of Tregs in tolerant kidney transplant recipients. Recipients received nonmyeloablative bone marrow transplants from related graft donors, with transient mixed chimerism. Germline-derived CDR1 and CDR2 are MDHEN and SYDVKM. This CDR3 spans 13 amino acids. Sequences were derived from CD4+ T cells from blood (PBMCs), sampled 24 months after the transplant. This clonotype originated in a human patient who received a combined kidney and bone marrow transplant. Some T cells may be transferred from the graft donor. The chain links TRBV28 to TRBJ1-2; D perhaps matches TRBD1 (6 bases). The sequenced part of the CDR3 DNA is TGTGCCAGCAGTTTAGGGGGGGCTAAGGGC. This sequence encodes CASSLGGAKG. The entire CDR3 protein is CASSLGGAKGYTF.